These T cell receptor beta chains were read from a single sample in a study of shared clonotypes between healthy human individuals. Repertoires were generated with immunoSEQ multiplex PCR, while TCRdb's copy carries only in-frame clones and drops some. The table has approximately 2.1 million clones, approximately 93% seen once. The material sequenced was naive CD4+ T cells from PBMCs. These receptors originate from a man younger than 35 in good health. Some clones in this sample may be carry-over from other donors' samples. The CDR3 runs from the conserved cysteine through the conserved F or W. The D gene is left open where the match is weak. Rows may omit the clone size; those that give it use once, few, many or a size class.

CDR3: CASSLSGPPYEQYF; DNA: TGTGCCAGCAGCCTCTCCGGGCCCCCCTACGAGCAGTACTTC; length: 14; D: .; size: few; V: TRBV7-3; J: TRBJ2-7
CDR3: CASSFRLGLSYEQYF; DNA: TGTGCCAGCAGTTTCCGCCTTGGGCTATCCTACGAGCAGTACTTC; length: 15; D: .; size: .; V: TRBV27; J: TRBJ2-7
CDR3: CASSPLGLAGGTDTQYF; DNA: TGCGCCAGCAGCCCCCTGGGGCTAGCGGGTGGCACAGATACGCAGTATTTT; length: 17; D: TRBD2; size: .; V: TRBV5-1; J: TRBJ2-3
CDR3: CASSLVSGGNNEQFF; DNA: TGTGCCAGCAGCTTAGTTTCCGGCGGCAACAATGAGCAGTTCTTC; length: 15; D: .; size: .; V: TRBV7-9; J: TRBJ2-1
CDR3: CASSIVELGKNIQYF; DNA: TGTGCCAGTAGTATAGTCGAACTGGGCAAAAACATTCAGTACTTC; length: 15; D: .; size: .; V: TRBV19; J: TRBJ2-4
CDR3: CASNPERGVGTDTQYF; DNA: TGCGCCAGCAACCCAGAACGGGGAGTAGGCACAGATACGCAGTATTTT; length: 16; D: .; size: .; V: TRBV5-1; J: TRBJ2-3
CDR3: CASSPPGKRDRETQYF; DNA: TGCGCCAGCAGCCCCCCGGGCAAGAGGGACCGGGAGACCCAGTACTTC; length: 16; D: .; size: .; V: TRBV4-1; J: TRBJ2-5
CDR3: CASSYRENQPQHF; DNA: TGTGCCAGCAGTTACAGGGAAAATCAGCCCCAGCATTTT; length: 13; D: .; size: once; V: TRBV6-5; J: TRBJ1-5
CDR3: CASSSLGQSRSGANVLTF; DNA: TGTGCCAGCAGCTCCCTGGGACAGTCTCGCTCTGGGGCCAACGTCCTGACTTTC; length: 18; D: TRBD1; size: .; V: TRBV7-2; J: TRBJ2-6
CDR3: CASSPQGGDTQYF; DNA: TGCGCCAGCAGCCCCCAAGGAGGAGATACGCAGTATTTT; length: 13; D: .; size: .; V: TRBV5-1; J: TRBJ2-3
CDR3: CASSPGTGGGYTF; DNA: TGTGCCAGCAGTCCCGGGACAGGGGGCGGCTACACCTTC; length: 13; D: TRBD1; size: .; V: TRBV6-5; J: TRBJ1-2
CDR3: CASSTQRGEQFF; DNA: TGTGCCAGTAGTACCCAACGGGGTGAGCAGTTCTTC; length: 12; D: .; size: .; V: TRBV19; J: TRBJ2-1
CDR3: CASSLGDRAYEQYF; DNA: TGCGCCAGCAGCTTGGGGGACAGGGCCTACGAGCAGTACTTC; length: 14; D: TRBD1; size: .; V: TRBV5-1; J: TRBJ2-7
CDR3: CASSALTANPLYGYTF; DNA: TGTGCCAGCAGCGCCTTGACAGCGAACCCGCTTTATGGCTACACCTTC; length: 16; D: .; size: .; V: TRBV7-9; J: TRBJ1-2
CDR3: CASSEGGPGEKLFF; DNA: TGTGCCAGCAGTGAAGGGGGGCCGGGTGAAAAACTGTTTTTT; length: 14; D: .; size: .; V: TRBV6-1; J: TRBJ1-4
CDR3: CASSERGETQYF; DNA: TGTGCCAGCAGTGAAAGAGGGGAGACCCAGTACTTC; length: 12; D: .; size: .; V: TRBV2; J: TRBJ2-5
CDR3: CALRFDSKSYGYTF; DNA: TGTGCCCTCCGCTTCGACTCGAAGAGCTATGGCTACACCTTC; length: 14; D: .; size: .; V: TRBV6-1; J: TRBJ1-2
CDR3: CASSPRTPNNEQFF; DNA: TGTGCCAGCTCACCCCGGACTCCAAACAATGAGCAGTTCTTC; length: 14; D: .; size: .; V: TRBV18; J: TRBJ2-1
CDR3: CASSLAGATYEQYF; DNA: TGTGCCAGCAGCTTAGCTGGCGCAACCTACGAGCAGTACTTC; length: 14; D: .; size: few; V: TRBV7-9; J: TRBJ2-7
CDR3: CSARDTETQYF; DNA: TGCAGTGCCAGGGACACCGAGACCCAGTACTTC; length: 11; D: .; size: .; V: TRBV20-1; J: TRBJ2-5
CDR3: CAWTGQGAVQPQHF; DNA: TGTGCCTGGACCGGACAGGGGGCGGTTCAGCCCCAGCATTTT; length: 14; D: TRBD1; size: few; V: TRBV30; J: TRBJ1-5
CDR3: CASAGTNTGELFF; DNA: TGTGCCAGCGCGGGTACGAACACCGGGGAGCTGTTTTTT; length: 13; D: .; size: once; V: TRBV28; J: TRBJ2-2
CDR3: CASSPGQGTTEQYF; DNA: TGTGCCAGCAGCCCGGGACAGGGAACTACCGAGCAGTACTTC; length: 14; D: TRBD1; size: .; V: TRBV28; J: TRBJ2-7
CDR3: CASSSDGAPYEQYF; DNA: TGTGCCAGCAGCTCGGACGGAGCCCCCTACGAGCAGTACTTC; length: 14; D: .; size: .; V: TRBV5-4; J: TRBJ2-7
CDR3: CASSKLTGMNTEAFF; DNA: TGCGCCAGCAGCAAACTGACAGGGATGAACACTGAAGCTTTCTTT; length: 15; D: TRBD1; size: .; V: TRBV5-1; J: TRBJ1-1
CDR3: CASAPRPGDTQYF; DNA: TGTGCCAGCGCTCCCCGGCCCGGGGATACGCAGTATTTT; length: 13; D: .; size: .; V: TRBV6-5; J: TRBJ2-3
CDR3: CASSLVTGGSYEQYF; DNA: TGCGCCAGCAGCTTGGTGACAGGGGGCTCCTACGAGCAGTACTTC; length: 15; D: TRBD1; size: .; V: TRBV5-1; J: TRBJ2-7
CDR3: CASSPDRRTQYF; DNA: TGTGCCAGCAGCCCCGACCGAAGGACCCAGTACTTC; length: 12; D: .; size: once; V: TRBV5-4; J: TRBJ2-5
CDR3: CASRSTTGWDYGYTF; DNA: TGTGCCAGCAGGTCCACGACAGGGTGGGACTATGGCTACACCTTC; length: 15; D: TRBD1; size: .; V: TRBV28; J: TRBJ1-2
CDR3: CATWGVGRYNEQFF; DNA: TGTGCCACCTGGGGGGTCGGGAGGTACAATGAGCAGTTCTTC; length: 14; D: TRBD2; size: .; V: TRBV28; J: TRBJ2-1
CDR3: CASSFTTTKPYEQYF; DNA: TGTGCCAGCAGCTTCACGACTACTAAGCCCTACGAGCAGTACTTC; length: 15; D: .; size: .; V: TRBV5-6; J: TRBJ2-7
CDR3: CASSFGEWLNTGELFF; DNA: TGTGCCAGCAGCTTCGGAGAGTGGCTCAACACCGGGGAGCTGTTTTTT; length: 16; D: .; size: .; V: TRBV7-9; J: TRBJ2-2
CDR3: CASSDPQGAGGLDTQYF; DNA: TGCGCCAGCAGTGACCCCCAGGGAGCGGGAGGCCTAGATACGCAGTATTTT; length: 17; D: TRBD2; size: .; V: TRBV10-1; J: TRBJ2-3
CDR3: CASSQERYSGNTIYF; DNA: TGTGCCAGCAGCCAAGAAAGGTATTCTGGAAACACCATATATTTT; length: 15; D: .; size: .; V: TRBV4-2; J: TRBJ1-3
CDR3: CASSLGTSGLYNEQFF; DNA: TGTGCCAGCAGCCTAGGGACTAGCGGACTATACAATGAGCAGTTCTTC; length: 16; D: TRBD2; size: .; V: TRBV7-3; J: TRBJ2-1
CDR3: CASSPVPVRDTQYF; DNA: TGTGCCAGCAGCCCAGTTCCTGTCCGGGATACGCAGTATTTT; length: 14; D: .; size: .; V: TRBV9; J: TRBJ2-3
CDR3: CASSFIGTSGGGEQYF; DNA: TGTGCCAGCAGTTTTATCGGGACTAGCGGGGGGGGCGAGCAGTACTTC; length: 16; D: TRBD2; size: .; V: TRBV27; J: TRBJ2-7
CDR3: CARSFVRARGTGELFF; DNA: TGTGCCAGAAGCTTCGTGAGGGCGCGAGGCACCGGGGAGCTGTTTTTT; length: 16; D: .; size: .; V: TRBV5-3; J: TRBJ2-2
CDR3: CASSAQGRGNTEAFF; DNA: TGTGCCAGCAGCGCTCAAGGACGGGGGAACACTGAAGCTTTCTTT; length: 15; D: .; size: .; V: TRBV7-3; J: TRBJ1-1
CDR3: CASSSATRNTEAFF; DNA: TGTGCCAGCAGCTCAGCGACAAGGAACACTGAAGCTTTCTTT; length: 14; D: .; size: .; V: TRBV7-9; J: TRBJ1-1
CDR3: CASSPLGLAGDNEQFF; DNA: TGTGCCAGCTCACCCCTGGGACTAGCGGGAGACAATGAGCAGTTCTTC; length: 16; D: TRBD2; size: .; V: TRBV18; J: TRBJ2-1
CDR3: CASSPGAGRGEQYF; DNA: TGTGCCAGCTCACCGGGAGCGGGGCGGGGCGAGCAGTACTTC; length: 14; D: TRBD2; size: .; V: TRBV18; J: TRBJ2-7